These 2 T cell receptor beta chains came from one sample sequenced in a study of beta chain features in type 1 diabetes. All of the isolated RNA was reverse transcribed, so expressed TCRB transcripts were sequenced. The protocol was immunoSEQ multiplex PCR, while the TCRdb copy is restricted to in-frame clones and leaves out a portion. Among hundreds of thousands of clones listed, roughly 13% were seen once. The specimen was naive CD4+ T cells from blood. The source of these receptors is a man younger than 35 in good health.

The CDR3 coding sequence is TGTGCCAGCAGACCACGGTTGGGGGGGACCCCACCCAATGAGCAGTTCTTC. This codes for CASRPRLGGTPPNEQFF. This chain links TRBV7-2 with TRBJ2-1, with 7 positions matching TRBD2. CDR3 length equals 17 residues. CDR1 is SGHTA, CDR2 FQGNSA, per germline. With V trimmed by 6 bases and J by 6 bases, 17 bases remained unmatched.

This chain uses TRBV30 with TRBJ2-3; 10 bases match TRBD1. V dropped 5 bases and J dropped 2; count of bases not matched to a gene: 7. Germline-derived CDR1 and CDR2 are GTSNPN and SVGIG (reference sequence). The CDR3 spans 15 residues. The CDR3 DNA is TGTGCCTGGGGGAAGGGACAGGGGTACACAGATACGCAGTATTTT. Protein: CAWGKGQGYTDTQYF. The variable domain in full, with the rest retrieved from reference TRBV30 and TRBJ2-3, is SQTIHQWPATLVQPVGSPLSLECTVEGTSNPNLYWYRQAAGRGLQLLFYSVGIGQISSEVPQNLSASRPQDRQFILSSKKLLLSDSGFYLCAWGKGQGYTDTQYFGPGTRLTVL.